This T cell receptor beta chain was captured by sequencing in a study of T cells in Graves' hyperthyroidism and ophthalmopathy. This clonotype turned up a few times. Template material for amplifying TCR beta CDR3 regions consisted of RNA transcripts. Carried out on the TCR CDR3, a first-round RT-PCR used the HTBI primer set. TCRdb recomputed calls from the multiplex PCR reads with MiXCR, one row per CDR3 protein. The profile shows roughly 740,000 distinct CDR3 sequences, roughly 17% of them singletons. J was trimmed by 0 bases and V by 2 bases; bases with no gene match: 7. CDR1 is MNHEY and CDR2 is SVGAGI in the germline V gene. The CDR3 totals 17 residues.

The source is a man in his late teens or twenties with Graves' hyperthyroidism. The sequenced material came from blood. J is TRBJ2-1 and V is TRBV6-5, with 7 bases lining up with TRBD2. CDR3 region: CASSYTAGGSSYNEQFF. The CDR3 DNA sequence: TGTGCCAGCAGTTACACTGCGGGCGGGAGCTCCTACAATGAGCAGTTCTTC.